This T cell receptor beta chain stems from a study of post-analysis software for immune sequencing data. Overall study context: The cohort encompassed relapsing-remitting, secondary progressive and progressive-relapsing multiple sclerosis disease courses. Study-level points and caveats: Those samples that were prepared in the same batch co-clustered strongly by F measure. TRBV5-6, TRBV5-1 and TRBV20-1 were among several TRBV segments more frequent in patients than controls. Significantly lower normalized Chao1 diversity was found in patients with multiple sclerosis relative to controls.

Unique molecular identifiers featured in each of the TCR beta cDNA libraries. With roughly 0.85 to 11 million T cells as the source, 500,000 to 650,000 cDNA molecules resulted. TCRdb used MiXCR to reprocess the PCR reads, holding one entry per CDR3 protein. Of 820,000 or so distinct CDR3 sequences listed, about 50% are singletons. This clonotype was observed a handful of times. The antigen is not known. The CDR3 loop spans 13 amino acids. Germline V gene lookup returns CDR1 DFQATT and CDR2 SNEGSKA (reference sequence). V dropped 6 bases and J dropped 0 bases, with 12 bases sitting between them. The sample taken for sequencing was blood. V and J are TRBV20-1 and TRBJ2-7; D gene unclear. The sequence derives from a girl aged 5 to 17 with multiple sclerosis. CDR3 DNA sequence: TGCAGTGCCGTACCCATTCCCTCCTACGAGCAGTACTTC. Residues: CSAVPIPSYEQYF.